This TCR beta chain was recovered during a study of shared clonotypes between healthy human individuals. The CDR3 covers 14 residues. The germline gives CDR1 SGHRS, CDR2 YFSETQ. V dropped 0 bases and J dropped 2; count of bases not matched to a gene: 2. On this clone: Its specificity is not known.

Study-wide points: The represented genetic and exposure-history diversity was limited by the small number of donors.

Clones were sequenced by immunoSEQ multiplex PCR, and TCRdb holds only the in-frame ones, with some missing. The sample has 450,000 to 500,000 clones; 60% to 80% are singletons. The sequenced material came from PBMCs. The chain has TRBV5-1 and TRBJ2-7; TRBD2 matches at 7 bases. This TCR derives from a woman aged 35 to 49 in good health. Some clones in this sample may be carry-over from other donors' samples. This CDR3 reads CASSLGAGAYEQYF. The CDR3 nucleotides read TGCGCCAGCAGCTTGGGGGCGGGAGCCTACGAGCAGTACTTC.